By frequency in the sample, the clone carrying this TCR beta chain is medium-sized (0.01 to 0.1%). Its antigen is not identified. The sample originates from a study of T and B cells in COVID-19 patients. Germline lookup yields CDR1 SGHNT and CDR2 YYREEE (reference sequence). Trimming removed 3 bases at V and 8 bases at J, with 23 bases between. CDR3 size: 16 residues. Broader study findings: Exclusive to the recovered cohort were thousands of TCR clusters, around 31 of them with low generation probability.

Blood genomic DNA input for TRB amplification was 250-500 ng. TRB rearrangements were amplified by multiplex PCR with BIOMED2 TRB-A/B primers. One entry per CDR3 protein results from TCRdb running MiXCR on the multiplex PCR reads. The sample records roughly 3,300 distinct CDR3 sequences, roughly 25% being singletons. V gene TRBV5-4 combines with J gene TRBJ2-5, with a possible D match to TRBD2 (7 bases). Sequenced sample: blood. This TCR came from a human donor with active COVID-19. CDR3 sequence: CASSSALGGRRSTQYF. The CDR3 DNA reads TGTGCCAGCAGCTCCGCACTCGGGGGGCGGAGGTCAACCCAGTACTTC.